This T cell receptor beta chain was identified in a study of post-analysis software for immune sequencing data. Across the study: As for disease course, relapsing-remitting, secondary progressive and progressive-relapsing multiple sclerosis were all included. Overall study results and limits: Five or six TRBV segments, TRBV5-6, TRBV5-1 and TRBV20-1 among them, were found more frequent in patients than controls. Diversity measured as normalized Chao1 was significantly lower in multiple sclerosis patients than in controls.

Only a few counts were recorded for this clonotype. Its antigen is currently unknown. Trimming took 5 bases from V and 7 from J; bases not matched to a gene: 10. From germline, CDR1 is MNHEY and CDR2 SMNVEV (reference sequence). The CDR3 is 16 residues long. Unique molecular identifiers tagged the TCR beta cDNA libraries. Approximately 550,000 cDNA molecules came from roughly 0.93 to 9.6 million T cells. MiXCR was run by TCRdb on the PCR reads, yielding one entry per CDR3 protein. This sample has fewer than 850,000 distinct CDR3 sequences, with approximately 30% found just once. Sequenced input: blood. The sequence derives from a girl aged 10 to 17 with multiple sclerosis. This chain uses TRBV27 with TRBJ2-1, with 11 bases lining up with TRBD1. The CDR3 region has the DNA TGTGCCAGCAGTCCCTTGGGACAGGGGGGGATAAATGAGCAGTTCTTC. As protein: CASSPLGQGGINEQFF.